This T cell receptor (beta chain) was obtained from a study of blood T cell repertoires in COVID-19. Trimming stripped 0 bases from V and 0 bases from J, with 7 bases between. The CDR3 is made up of 15 amino acids. Per the germline V gene, CDR1 is SGDLS and CDR2 is YYNGEE. Donors were grouped by their self-reported clinical history. The method was immunoSEQ multiplex PCR; TCRdb's version includes in-frame clones alone and lacks a portion of them. The sample includes more than 300,000 clones, 86% of them seen just once. V is TRBV9 and J is TRBJ2-1; D unresolved. Sequencing input: PBMCs or T cells enriched from blood (not recorded which). The origin of this receptor is a woman younger than 30 who had recovered from COVID-19. CDR3 in amino acids: CASSVVPGSYNEQFF. The CDR3 DNA follows: TGTGCCAGCAGCGTAGTCCCGGGCTCCTACAATGAGCAGTTCTTC.